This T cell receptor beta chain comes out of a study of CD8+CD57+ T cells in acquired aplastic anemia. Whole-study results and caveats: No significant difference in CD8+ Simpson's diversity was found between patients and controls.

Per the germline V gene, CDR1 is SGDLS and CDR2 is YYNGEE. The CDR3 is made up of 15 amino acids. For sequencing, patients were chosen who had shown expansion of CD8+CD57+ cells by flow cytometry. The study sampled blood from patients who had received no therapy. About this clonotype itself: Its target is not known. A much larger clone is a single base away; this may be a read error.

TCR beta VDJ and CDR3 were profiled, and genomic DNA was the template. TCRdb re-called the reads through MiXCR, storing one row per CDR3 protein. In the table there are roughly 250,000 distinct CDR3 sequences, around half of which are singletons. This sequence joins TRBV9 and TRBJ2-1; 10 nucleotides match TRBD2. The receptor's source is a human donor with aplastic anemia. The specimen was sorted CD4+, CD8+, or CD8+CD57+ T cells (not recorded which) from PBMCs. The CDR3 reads CASGVEAGGPYEQFF. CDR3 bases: TGTGCCAGCGGCGTAGAAGCGGGAGGGCCCTATGAGCAGTTCTTC.